The source of this T cell receptor (beta chain) is a study of blood T cell repertoires in COVID-19. Overall study: PBMCs, B-cell-depleted T cells, or T cells provided the cDNA or gDNA that made up the material.

TCRdb's table, derived via immunoSEQ multiplex PCR, lists solely in-frame clones and lacks some. This sample has about 70,000 clones; 91% occur once, and the top ten carry around 9.1%. The CDR3 totals 15 residues. Looked up from germline, CDR1 is WSHSY and CDR2 is SAAADI. V was shortened by 7 bases and J by 5 bases, with 15 bases between the two germline ends. This chain uses TRBV10-2 with TRBJ1-6; D ambiguous. The specimen sequenced was peripheral blood. This clonotype was obtained from a human donor in a cohort sampled during active COVID-19. CDR3 loop: CASTNSGRDNSPLHF. The CDR3 bases are TGCGCCAGCACCAACAGCGGACGGGATAATTCACCCCTCCACTTT.